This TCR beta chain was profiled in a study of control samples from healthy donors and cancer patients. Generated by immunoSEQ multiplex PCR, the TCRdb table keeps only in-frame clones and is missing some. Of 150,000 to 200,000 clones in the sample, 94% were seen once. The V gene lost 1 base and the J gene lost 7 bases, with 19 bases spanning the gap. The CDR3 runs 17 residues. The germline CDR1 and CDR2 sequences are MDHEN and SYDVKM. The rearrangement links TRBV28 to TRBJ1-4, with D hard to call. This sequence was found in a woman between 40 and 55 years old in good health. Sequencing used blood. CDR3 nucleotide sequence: TGTGCCAGCAGTTTATCTAGTGTGCAGCCGGACGGTGAAAAACTGTTTTTT. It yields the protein CASSLSSVQPDGEKLFF.